Sequencing of this TCR beta chain was carried out in a study of blood T cell repertoires in COVID-19. Study as a whole: Some COVID-19 samples were acute and others convalescent; all came from the United States, Italy and Spain. T cells, B-cell-depleted T cells, or PBMCs provided the cDNA or gDNA that served as material.

The table came from immunoSEQ multiplex PCR; TCRdb's copy has only in-frame clones and leaves some out. Of roughly 100,000 clones listed, approximately 80% were seen once; the top ten hold roughly a tenth. The CDR3 contains 17 residues. CDR1 and CDR2 from the germline V gene are SGHAT and FQNNGV. V was cut by 3 bases and J by 2 bases, with 17 bases left in between. The sequence was collected from a woman older than 75 with acute or convalescent COVID-19. Input material: peripheral blood. The chain is built from TRBV11-2 and TRBJ1-5; D call uncertain. As DNA, the CDR3 is TGTGCCAGCAGCTTTTCCACAAGTCGGGATGGCAATCAGCCCCAGCATTTT. Its translation is CASSFSTSRDGNQPQHF.